The T cell receptor beta chain under discussion was sequenced for a study of beta chain features in type 1 diabetes. Germline V gene lookup returns CDR1 LNHDA and CDR2 SQIVND (reference sequence). The CDR3 is 16 residues long. J gave up 6 bases and V 3 bases, and 10 bases lay outside the gene matches. Of the isolated RNA, all was reverse transcribed, and so the sequenced material was expressed TCRB transcripts. Libraries were prepared by immunoSEQ multiplex PCR; TCRdb keeps only in-frame clonotypes and omits some of them. The sample lists 200,000 to 250,000 clones, 25% to 35% occurring once. The J gene is TRBJ2-3, the V gene TRBV19, with TRBD1 matching over 9 bases. Sequenced input: central memory CD4+ T cells from blood. This sequence was found in a man aged 25 to 40 in good health. CDR3 in amino acids: CASSMGQGASEDTQYF. DNA for the CDR3: TGTGCCAGTAGTATGGGACAGGGTGCCTCGGAGGATACGCAGTATTTT.